This record concerns one TCR beta chain sequence. The CDR3 sequence is 14 residues long. The ends lost 4 bases at V and 6 bases at J; junction bases unmatched: 6. Germline values: CDR1 SGHVS, CDR2 FNYEAQ. Sequencing was performed with immunoSEQ multiplex PCR; in TCRdb, only in-frame clones are kept and a portion is missing. This sample carries some 400,000 clones, around 87% of them seen once, and the ten largest clones take around 1.1%. These data originate in a study of blood T cell repertoires in COVID-19. This chain links TRBV7-6 with TRBJ1-1; 9 bases align to TRBD1. This receptor was obtained from a man aged 25 to 40 who had recovered from COVID-19. The sequenced sample consisted of PBMCs or T cells enriched from blood (not recorded which). The CDR3 is CASSSGQGLAEAFF. CDR3 in DNA: TGTGCCAGCAGCTCCGGACAGGGGTTAGCTGAAGCTTTCTTT.